These 9 T cell receptor beta chains were all obtained from the same sample, sequenced in a study of cytomegalovirus exposure and HLA in healthy donors. The repertoire was sequenced with immunoSEQ multiplex PCR; TCRdb's copy has only in-frame clones and lacks some. The sample has about 60,000 clones; less than 96% are singletons. The sequencing sample was made of PBMCs. The receptors here all came from a young woman in good health and CMV-seronegative.

This chain links TRBV11-2 with TRBJ2-5; weak D call: TRBD1 (6 bases). The CDR3 is 15 amino acids. Per germline, CDR1 SGHAT and CDR2 FQNNGV. V lost 5 bases and J 7 bases, leaving 20 bases between the germline ends. CDR3 protein: CASSPIGQGQGTQYF. The CDR3 coding sequence is TGTGCCAGCAGCCCCATCGGGCAGGGGCAGGGGACCCAGTACTTC.

The CDR3 is CASSDLGGGFGEKLFF. The CDR3 DNA follows: TGTGCCAGCAGTGATCTGGGCGGGGGGTTTGGTGAAAAACTGTTTTTT. The V gene is TRBV25-1, the J gene TRBJ1-4; D perhaps matches TRBD1 (5 bases). This CDR3 is built from 16 residues. Between the trimmed V and J ends, which lost 3 bases and 7 bases, there was a span of 18 bases. Germline values: CDR1 MGHDK, CDR2 SYGVNS.

The genes are TRBV6-1 and TRBJ1-3, with a possible D match to TRBD1 (5 bases). This CDR3 is 13 amino acids long. The V end lost 7 bases, the J end lost 1 base, and 8 bases lay between the germline ends. CDR1 MNHNS and CDR2 SASEGT come from the germline V gene. The CDR3 here is CASTGRSGNTIYF. The CDR3 bases are TGTGCCAGCACAGGGAGGTCTGGAAACACCATATATTTT.

The chain couples TRBV28 to TRBJ2-7; 8 bases line up with TRBD1. CDR3 length equals 14 residues. In germline, CDR1 is MDHEN, CDR2 SYDVKM. J gave up 2 bases and V 6 bases, and 6 bases lay outside the gene matches. CDR3 region: CASRPMGQAYEQYF. The CDR3 DNA reads as TGTGCCAGCAGACCGATGGGACAGGCCTACGAGCAGTACTTC.

The chain carries TRBV4-3 and TRBJ1-4, with 11 bases that match TRBD1. This CDR3 is 18 amino acids long. Germline trimming cut 1 base from V and 4 bases from J; bases unmatched to any gene: 8. The germline V gene encodes CDR1 LGHNA and CDR2 YSLEER. As DNA, the CDR3 is TGCGCCAGCAGCCAAGTTTGGGGGGGGACAGGGGGTAATGAAAAACTGTTTTTT. Translating it yields CASSQVWGGTGGNEKLFF.

This chain joins TRBV9 and TRBJ1-2, with D maybe TRBD1 (6 bases). Germline values: CDR1 SGDLS, CDR2 YYNGEE. This CDR3 has 15 amino acids. Between the trimmed V and J ends, which lost 0 bases and 2 bases, there was a span of 11 bases. CDR3 sequence: CASSVGQGINYGYTF. The CDR3 nucleotides are TGTGCCAGCAGCGTAGGGCAGGGGATCAACTATGGCTACACCTTC. The entire variable domain, with the rest obtained from reference TRBV9 and TRBJ1-2, is as follows: DSGVTQTPKHLITATGQRVTLRCSPRSGDLSVYWYQQSLDQGLQFLIQYYNGEERAKGNILERFSAQQFPDLHSELNLSSLELGDSALYFCASSVGQGINYGYTFGSGTRLTVV.

This chain connects TRBV9 to TRBJ1-3; D unclear. CDR3 length: 15 residues. Germline CDR1 reads SGDLS; CDR2 reads YYNGEE. Trimming left V 7 bases short and J 3 bases short, with 17 bases between. The CDR3 sequence: CASASAGVGGNTIYF. The CDR3 DNA sequence: TGTGCCAGCGCCAGCGCCGGGGTGGGTGGAAACACCATATATTTT.

The V gene is TRBV4-2, the J gene TRBJ2-5; D gene uncertain. V lost 4 bases to trimming and J lost 2 bases, with 8 bases between them. Germline V gene lookup returns CDR1 LGHNA and CDR2 YNFKEQ. The CDR3 has 13 residues. CDR3 sequence reads: CASSLGRQETQYF. The CDR3 DNA sequence: TGTGCCAGCAGCCTGGGCCGGCAAGAGACCCAGTACTTC.

V usage is TRBV13 and J usage is TRBJ1-4, with D possibly matching TRBD1 (6 bases). The CDR3 loop spans 14 amino acids. Germline CDR1 is PRHDT and CDR2 is FYEKMQ (reference sequence). The V and J ends lost 2 bases and 9 bases respectively, with 13 bases between them. Here the CDR3 reads CASSLQGHLQKLFF. The CDR3 DNA reads as TGTGCCAGCAGCTTACAGGGGCACCTCCAAAAACTGTTTTTT.